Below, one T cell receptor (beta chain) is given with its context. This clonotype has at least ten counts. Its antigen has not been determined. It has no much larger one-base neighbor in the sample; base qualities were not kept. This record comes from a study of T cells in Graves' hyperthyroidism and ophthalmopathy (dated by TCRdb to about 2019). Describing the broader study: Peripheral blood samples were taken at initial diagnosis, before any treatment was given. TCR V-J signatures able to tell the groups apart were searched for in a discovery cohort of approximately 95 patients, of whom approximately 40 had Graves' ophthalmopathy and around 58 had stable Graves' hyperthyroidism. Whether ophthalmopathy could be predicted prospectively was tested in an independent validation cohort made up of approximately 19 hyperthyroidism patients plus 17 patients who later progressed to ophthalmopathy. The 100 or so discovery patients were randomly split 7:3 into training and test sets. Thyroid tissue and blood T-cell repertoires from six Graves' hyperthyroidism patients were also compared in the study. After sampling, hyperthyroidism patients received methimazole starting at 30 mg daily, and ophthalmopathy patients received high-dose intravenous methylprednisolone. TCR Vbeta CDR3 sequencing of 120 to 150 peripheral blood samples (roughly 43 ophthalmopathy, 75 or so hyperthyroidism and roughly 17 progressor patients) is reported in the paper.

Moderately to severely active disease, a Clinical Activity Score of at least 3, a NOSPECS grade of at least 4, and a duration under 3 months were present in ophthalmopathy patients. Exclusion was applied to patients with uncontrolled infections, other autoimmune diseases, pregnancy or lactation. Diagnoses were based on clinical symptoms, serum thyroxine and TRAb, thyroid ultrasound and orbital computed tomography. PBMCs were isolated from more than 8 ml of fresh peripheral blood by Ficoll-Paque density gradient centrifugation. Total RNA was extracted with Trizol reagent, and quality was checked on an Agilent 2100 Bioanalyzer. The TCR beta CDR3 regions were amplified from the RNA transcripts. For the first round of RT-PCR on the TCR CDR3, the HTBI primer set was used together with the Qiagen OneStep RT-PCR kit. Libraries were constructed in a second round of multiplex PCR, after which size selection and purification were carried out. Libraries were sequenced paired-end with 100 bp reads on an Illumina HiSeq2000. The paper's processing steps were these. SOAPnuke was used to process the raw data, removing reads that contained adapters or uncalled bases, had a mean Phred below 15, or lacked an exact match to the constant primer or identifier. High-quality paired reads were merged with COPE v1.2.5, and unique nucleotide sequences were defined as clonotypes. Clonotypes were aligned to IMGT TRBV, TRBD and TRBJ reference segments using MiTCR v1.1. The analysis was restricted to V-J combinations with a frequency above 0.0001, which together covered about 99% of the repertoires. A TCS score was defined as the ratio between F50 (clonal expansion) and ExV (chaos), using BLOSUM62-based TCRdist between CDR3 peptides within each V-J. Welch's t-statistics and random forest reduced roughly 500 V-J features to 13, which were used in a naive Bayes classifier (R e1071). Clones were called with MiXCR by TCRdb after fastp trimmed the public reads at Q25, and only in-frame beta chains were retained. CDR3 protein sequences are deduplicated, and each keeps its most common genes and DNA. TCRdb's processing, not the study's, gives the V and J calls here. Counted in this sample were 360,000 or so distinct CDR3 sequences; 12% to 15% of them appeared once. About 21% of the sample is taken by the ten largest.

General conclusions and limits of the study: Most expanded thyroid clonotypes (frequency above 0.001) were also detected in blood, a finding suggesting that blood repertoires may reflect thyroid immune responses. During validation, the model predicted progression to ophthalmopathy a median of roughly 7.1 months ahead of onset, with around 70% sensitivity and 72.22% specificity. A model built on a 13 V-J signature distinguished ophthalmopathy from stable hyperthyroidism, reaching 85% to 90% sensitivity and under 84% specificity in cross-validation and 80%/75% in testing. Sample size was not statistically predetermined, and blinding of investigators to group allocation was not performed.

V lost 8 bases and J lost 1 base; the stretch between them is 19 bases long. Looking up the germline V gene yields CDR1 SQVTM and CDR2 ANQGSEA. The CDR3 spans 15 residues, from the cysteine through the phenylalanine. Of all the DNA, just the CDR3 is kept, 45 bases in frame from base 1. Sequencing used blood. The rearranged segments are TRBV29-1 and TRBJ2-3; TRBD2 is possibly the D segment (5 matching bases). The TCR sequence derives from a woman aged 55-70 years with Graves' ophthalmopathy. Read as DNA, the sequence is TGCAGCTTAATAACTAGTCCCCAAGGCACAGATACGCAGTATTTT. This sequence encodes CSLITSPQGTDTQYF.